The present TCR beta chain was sequenced within a study of OX40 agonist ivuxolimab in advanced cancers. Study information: With a range of about 20 to 79, age averaged approximately 60 years, and approximately 83% were male.

Using immunoSEQ multiplex PCR, the repertoire was profiled, and TCRdb retains in-frame clones only, with some absent. In the table there are roughly 80,000 clones, 90% to 95% of which are singletons. Study-level findings and limits: The mean number of expanded clones was higher in CD8+ T cells than in CD4+.

CDR3 length: 15 amino acids. The V gene's germline CDR1 is MDHEN and CDR2 SYDVKM. V lost 6 bases to trimming and J lost 6 bases, with 21 bases between them. This clone was counted a few times. Antigen: not known. Samples of blood were obtained at baseline, on cycle 4 day 1, and on cycle 7 day 1. The V gene is TRBV28, the J gene TRBJ2-7, with a weak D call TRBD2 (5 bases). This specimen was CD4+ or CD8+ T cells sorted from blood, taken in a trial of the OX40 agonist ivuxolimab. This TCR came from an adult with an advanced solid tumor such as melanoma, head and neck, liver or kidney cancer. CDR3 sequence (DNA): TGTGCCAGCAGCTTACCCTCGGGAAGACTAAGCGAGCAGTACTTC. Translating it yields CASSLPSGRLSEQYF.